What follows are 6 T cell receptor beta chains derived from one specimen sequenced in a study of CD4 T cells in relation to SARS-CoV-2 and coronaviruses. This table comes from immunoSEQ multiplex PCR, and its TCRdb copy is limited to in-frame clones, with some not included. The profile shows approximately 24,000 clones, 60% to 75% of them singletons. No antigen is known for these receptors. Unexposed donor CD4+ T cells date from about 2011-2019, before the COVID-19 pandemic. CD4+ T cells were isolated from the cells after 10 days of culture. Sequencing was done on a sample of CD4+ T cells from PBMCs, cultured in vitro. Receptors were obtained from a human donor in good health.

This clone was seen once. The rearrangement uses TRBV11-2 and TRBJ1-3; D ambiguous. The CDR3 loop spans 17 amino acids. Germline V gives CDR1 SGHAT, CDR2 FQNNGV. V shed 0 bases and J shed 0 bases, with 12 bases lying between them. The CDR3 here is CASSLEVGSLSGNTIYF. CDR3 nucleotide sequence: TGTGCCAGCAGCTTAGAGGTTGGCAGCCTCTCTGGAAACACCATATATTTT.

A few counts support this clone. V usage is TRBV11-2 and J usage is TRBJ2-7, with 9 positions matching TRBD1. Trimming removed 8 bases from V and 1 base from J; junction bases left unmatched: 6. CDR1 and CDR2 (germline): SGHAT, FQNNGV. This CDR3 comprises 14 residues. CDR3 in DNA: TGTGCCAGCTCGGGACAGGGTCTTTCCTACGAGCAGTACTTC. It is translated as CASSGQGLSYEQYF.

The CDR3 is CASLPSGANVLTF. Written as DNA, the CDR3 is TGTGCCAGCCTTCCTTCTGGGGCCAACGTCCTGACTTTC. J is TRBJ2-6 and V is TRBV25-1; D is uncertain. CDR1 and CDR2 (germline): MGHDK, SYGVNS. V lost 8 bases and J 1 base, leaving 6 bases between the germline ends. The CDR3 loop spans 13 amino acids.

Here the CDR3 reads CASSPPEAGYNEQFF. CDR3 nucleotides: TGTGCCAGCTCACCACCGGAGGCTGGATACAATGAGCAGTTCTTC. V and J are TRBV18 and TRBJ2-1; D is possibly TRBD2 (5 bases). Trimming removed 0 bases at V and 4 bases at J, with 10 bases between. Germline V gene lookup returns CDR1 KGHSH and CDR2 LQKENI. The CDR3 length is 15 residues.

The chain carries TRBV5-3 and TRBJ1-5; TRBD1 is a possible D gene (6 bases). TRBV5-3 qualifies as an ORF whose function is uncertain. V was cut by 0 bases and J by 0 bases, with 19 bases left in between. CDR3 length equals 19 residues. This CDR3 reads CARSLAGGQGRYSNQPQHF. The CDR3 DNA reads TGTGCCAGAAGCTTGGCCGGGGGGCAGGGGCGATATAGCAATCAGCCCCAGCATTTT.

CDR3 in DNA: TGCGCCAGCAGCTTGTACCAAGAGACCCAGTACTTC. It is translated as CASSLYQETQYF. This chain links TRBV5-1 with TRBJ2-5, with no clear D. Trimming shortened V by 1 base and J by 0 bases, and 1 base separated the two germline ends. CDR1 SGHRS and CDR2 YFSETQ come from the germline V gene. The CDR3 totals 12 residues.